This T cell receptor (beta chain) is drawn from a study of blood T cell repertoires in COVID-19. Assay used: immunoSEQ multiplex PCR; TCRdb lists only in-frame clones, some missing. This table holds 150,000 or so clones, about 80% found once. Germline trimming cut 6 bases from V and 7 bases from J; bases unmatched to any gene: 9. This CDR3 comprises 15 residues. Germline V gives CDR1 MNHEY, CDR2 SVGAGI. This clone was counted once. The sequenced sample consisted of peripheral blood. This chain links TRBV6-5 with TRBJ2-1, with TRBD1 matching 10 bases. The sequence came from a woman aged 55-70 years with COVID-19, enrolled during active disease. CDR3: CASSRDRGRENEQFF. The CDR3 nucleotides read TGTGCCAGCAGCCGCGACAGGGGGCGCGAGAATGAGCAGTTCTTC.